Shown below are 27 T cell receptor beta chains from a single sample sequenced in a study of blood T cell repertoires in COVID-19. Assay: immunoSEQ multiplex PCR; the TCRdb copy retains only in-frame clones and omits some. This sample has 250,000 or so clones, with around nine tenths found just once. The sample consisted of peripheral blood. The source of these receptors is a man between 35 and 55 years old with active or convalescent COVID-19.

The rearrangement uses TRBV5-5 and TRBJ1-6; D perhaps matches TRBD1 (5 bases). Germline V lookup: CDR1 SGHKS, CDR2 YYEKEE (reference sequence). The CDR3 is made up of 15 amino acids. The V and J ends lost 0 bases and 7 bases respectively, with 11 bases between them. CDR3 sequence (DNA): TGTGCCAGCAGCTTGGAGGGGTCGCCCAATTCACCCCTCCACTTT. Amino acids: CASSLEGSPNSPLHF. The full variable domain, with the rest looked up from reference TRBV5-5 and TRBJ1-6, is DAGVTQSPTHLIKTRGQQVTLRCSPISGHKSVSWYQQVLGQGPQFIFQYYEKEERGRGNFPDRFSARQFPNYSSELNVNALLLGDSALYLCASSLEGSPNSPLHFGNGTRLTVT.

The rearrangement joins TRBV6-5 to TRBJ2-1; TRBD1 is a possible D gene (5 bases). The CDR3 covers 14 residues. Trimming cost V 5 bases and J 5 bases, with 13 bases left between them. Germline assignment: CDR1 MNHEY and CDR2 SVGAGI. As DNA, the CDR3 is TGTGCCAGCAGTCCCAGTGGGGCCGACAATGAGCAGTTCTTC. It encodes CASSPSGADNEQFF.

V usage is TRBV11-3 and J usage is TRBJ2-7; the match to TRBD1 covers 9 bases. Germline values: CDR1 SGHNT, CDR2 YENEEA. V dropped 2 bases and J dropped 6; count of bases not matched to a gene: 14. CDR3 length: 17 amino acids. The CDR3 loop is CASSLSRANRGPLEQYF. CDR3 in DNA: TGTGCCAGCAGCTTATCTAGAGCGAACAGGGGGCCCCTCGAGCAGTACTTC.

The rearrangement links TRBV3-1 (or the pseudogene TRBV3-2) to TRBJ2-2; 11 nucleotides agree with TRBD2. Germline trimming cut 1 base from V and 6 bases from J; bases unmatched to any gene: 10. The CDR3 length is 18 residues. Germline-derived CDR1 and CDR2 are LGHDT and YNNKEL (reference sequence). The CDR3: CASSQGGRRSGGAGELFF. The CDR3 DNA reads as TGTGCCAGCAGCCAAGGAGGGCGACGTAGCGGGGGGGCCGGGGAGCTGTTTTTT.

The chain uses TRBV19 and TRBJ1-2; D is unresolved. Trimming left V 7 bases short and J 7 bases short, with 13 bases between. CDR3 length equals 12 residues. The V gene's germline CDR1 is LNHDA and CDR2 SQIVND (reference sequence). CDR3 nucleotide sequence: TGTGCCAGTAAAATCCCAGCAGGTGGCTACACCTTC. This sequence encodes CASKIPAGGYTF.

This clone occurred once. V and J are TRBV6-5 and TRBJ1-1; TRBD1 matches at 7 bases. The CDR3 covers 15 residues. Trimming took 0 bases from V and 4 from J; bases not matched to a gene: 5. CDR1 MNHEY and CDR2 SVGAGI come from the germline V gene. The CDR3 sequence is CASSYSNRGGTEAFF. CDR3 in DNA: TGTGCCAGCAGTTACTCCAACAGGGGAGGCACTGAAGCTTTCTTT.

This chain joins TRBV28 and TRBJ2-7; weak D call: TRBD2 (6 bases). V lost 7 bases and J lost 2, with 15 bases in between. The CDR3 runs to 14 residues. Germline CDR1 reads MDHEN; CDR2 reads SYDVKM. This chain's CDR3 is CASKTWGDAYEQYF. The CDR3 DNA reads as TGTGCCAGCAAAACCTGGGGGGACGCCTACGAGCAGTACTTC.

The rearrangement uses TRBV6-6 and TRBJ2-7, with D maybe TRBD1 (6 bases). This CDR3 contains 14 residues. Germline CDR1 MNHNY, CDR2 SVGAGI (reference sequence). The V gene lost 2 bases and the J gene lost 1 base, with 9 bases spanning the gap. The CDR3 spells CASSYGQFSYEQYF. The DNA of the CDR3 is TGTGCCAGCAGTTACGGACAGTTTTCCTACGAGCAGTACTTC.

The chain combines TRBV2 with TRBJ2-3; 12 bases are a match to TRBD2. This CDR3 region has 20 residues. The J segment lost 1 base and the V segment lost 3 bases, leaving 14 bases of the junction unmatched. The germline CDR1 and CDR2 sequences are SNHLY and FYNNEI. CDR3 region: CASSDPRPASGREGTDTQYF. In DNA, the CDR3 is TGTGCCAGCAGTGACCCCCGGCCCGCTAGCGGGAGGGAGGGCACAGATACGCAGTATTTT.

This chain links TRBV5-4 with TRBJ1-1; D possibly corresponds to TRBD1 (5 bases). Germline V gene sequence: CDR1 SGHNT, CDR2 YYREEE (reference sequence). V lost 4 bases to trimming and J lost 1 base, with 11 bases between them. The CDR3 has 14 amino acids. CDR3 nucleotide sequence: TGTGCCAGCAGCCCCGGCGGGGGGAACACTGAAGCTTTCTTT. Translating it yields CASSPGGGNTEAFF.

This clone was counted a single time. V is TRBV5-1 and J is TRBJ1-6; D gene ambiguous. Per germline, CDR1 SGHRS and CDR2 YFSETQ. The length of the CDR3 is 18 residues. Trimming took 2 bases from V and 0 from J, leaving 15 bases between them. DNA of the CDR3: TGCGCCAGCAGCTTCGGCGGTTTGCGTGCCTCCTATAATTCACCCCTCCACTTT. The encoded protein is CASSFGGLRASYNSPLHF. Filled out from reference TRBV5-1 and TRBJ1-6, the complete variable domain reads KAGVTQTPRYLIKTRGQQVTLSCSPISGHRSVSWYQQTPGQGLQFLFEYFSETQRNKGNFPGRFSGRQFSNSRSEMNVSTLELGDSALYLCASSFGGLRASYNSPLHFGNGTRLTVT.

The V and J genes are TRBV28 and TRBJ1-3; D gene ambiguous. The V end was cut by 3 bases, the J end by 0 bases, with 6 bases between. The CDR3 is made up of 14 amino acids. Looked up from germline, CDR1 is MDHEN and CDR2 is SYDVKM. CDR3 nucleotides: TGTGCCAGCAGTTTCCACAGCTCTGGAAACACCATATATTTT. Its protein is CASSFHSSGNTIYF. The variable domain in full, completed from reference TRBV28 and TRBJ1-3, reads DVKVTQSSRYLVKRTGEKVFLECVQDMDHENMFWYRQDPGLGLRLIYFSYDVKMKEKGDIPEGYSVSREKKERFSLILESASTNQTSMYLCASSFHSSGNTIYFGEGSWLTVV.

The CDR3 sequence: CASKGEGGTSTDTQYF. The CDR3 coding sequence is TGTGCCAGCAAAGGAGAGGGGGGGACTAGCACAGATACGCAGTATTTT. The chain carries TRBV27 and TRBJ2-3, with D tentatively TRBD2 (7 bases). The CDR3 totals 16 residues. Germline CDR1 and CDR2: MNHEY and SMNVEV (reference sequence). V lost 7 bases to trimming and J lost 0 bases, with 17 bases between them.

V usage is TRBV28 and J usage is TRBJ2-7, with a possible D match to TRBD2 (6 bases). Per the germline V gene, CDR1 is MDHEN and CDR2 is SYDVKM. Trimming took 7 bases from V and 2 from J, leaving 15 bases between them. The length of the CDR3 is 14 residues. This CDR3 reads CASNSGGGTYEQYF. DNA for the CDR3: TGTGCCAGCAATTCCGGCGGCGGGACCTACGAGCAGTACTTC.

This clone was detected a few times. This sample also contains other DNA sequences that code for the same CDR3. The chain uses TRBV30 and TRBJ1-5, with 7 bases aligning to TRBD1. This CDR3 spans 13 amino acids. V was pared by 1 base and J by 4 bases, with 1 base of the junction left unmatched. The germline V gene encodes CDR1 GTSNPN and CDR2 SVGIG (reference sequence). CDR3 coding DNA: TGTGCCTGGAGTGCAGGGGGAAATCAGCCCCAGCATTTT. This sequence encodes CAWSAGGNQPQHF.

The V gene is TRBV18, the J gene TRBJ1-5; 8 bases align to TRBD1. V gave up 3 bases and J gave up 5 bases; unmatched junction bases: 3. Germline values: CDR1 KGHSH, CDR2 LQKENI. This CDR3 has 14 residues. CDR3 region: CASSPPGGYQPQHF. Written as DNA, the CDR3 is TGTGCCAGCTCACCTCCAGGGGGCTATCAGCCCCAGCATTTT. The variable domain in full, completed from reference TRBV18 and TRBJ1-5, reads NAGVMQNPRHLVRRRGQEARLRCSPMKGHSHVYWYRQLPEEGLKFMVYLQKENIIDESGMPKERFSAEFPKEGPSILRIQQVVRGDSAAYFCASSPPGGYQPQHFGDGTRLSIL.

The chain recombines TRBV9 with TRBJ2-3; weak D call: TRBD2 (6 bases). Per germline, CDR1 SGDLS and CDR2 YYNGEE. Trimming pared 0 bases from V and 2 bases from J, leaving 13 bases between. This CDR3 is built from 16 residues. CDR3 nucleotides: TGTGCCAGCAGCGTAGGGGATAGCGGATTCACAGATACGCAGTATTTT. This codes for CASSVGDSGFTDTQYF. The complete variable domain, with remaining parts taken from reference TRBV9 and TRBJ2-3, reads DSGVTQTPKHLITATGQRVTLRCSPRSGDLSVYWYQQSLDQGLQFLIQYYNGEERAKGNILERFSAQQFPDLHSELNLSSLELGDSALYFCASSVGDSGFTDTQYFGPGTRLTVL.

This clone was observed at least ten times. V gene TRBV3-1 (or the pseudogene TRBV3-2) combines with J gene TRBJ1-2; 7 bases map to TRBD1. Germline values: CDR1 LGHDT, CDR2 YNNKEL (reference sequence). Trimming took 4 bases from V and 6 from J; bases not matched to a gene: 5. The CDR3 covers 13 residues. In nucleotides, the CDR3 is TGTGCCAGCAGCCCATCCGGGACAGATGGCTACACCTTC. Amino acids: CASSPSGTDGYTF.

The J gene is TRBJ2-5, the V gene TRBV11-3; D is perhaps TRBD1 (8 bases). Trimming left V 5 bases short and J 9 bases short, with 31 bases between. CDR1 and CDR2 from the germline V gene are SGHNT and YENEEA. The CDR3 is made up of 18 amino acids. This chain's CDR3 is CASSPRQGLSSGRVAQYF. In DNA form, the CDR3 reads TGTGCCAGCAGCCCTAGACAGGGGCTCTCTAGCGGTCGTGTGGCCCAGTACTTC.

This sequence joins TRBV25-1 and TRBJ1-2; 9 bases are a match to TRBD1. V was pared by 5 bases and J by 6 bases, with 10 bases of the junction left unmatched. CDR3 length equals 15 residues. Germline V gives CDR1 MGHDK, CDR2 SYGVNS. The CDR3: CASSHRDRVHDGYTF. In DNA form, the CDR3 reads TGTGCCAGCAGTCACCGGGACAGGGTCCACGATGGCTACACCTTC.

This chain joins TRBV2 and TRBJ2-5, with a weak D call TRBD1 (6 bases). The CDR3 contains 13 residues. CDR1 and CDR2 from the germline V gene are SNHLY and FYNNEI. The V end lost 5 bases, the J end lost 7 bases, and 14 bases lay between the germline ends. The CDR3 loop reads CASSLDGRGTQYF. For the CDR3, the DNA is TGTGCCAGCAGTTTGGACGGCAGGGGGACCCAGTACTTC.

This clone was recorded once. The V call is TRBV21-1, the J call TRBJ2-7; TRBD1, the table's D call, was not compared with the DNA. TRBV21-1 is a pseudogene segment. This CDR3 has 13 amino acids. In DNA, the CDR3 is TGTGCCAGCAGTCGACAGGGACCCTACGAGCAGTACTTC. Encoded protein: CASSRQGPYEQYF.

This clone occurred once. The V call is TRBV30, the J call TRBJ2-3, with 7 bases aligning to TRBD1. Per the germline V gene, CDR1 is GTSNPN and CDR2 is SVGIG (reference sequence). This CDR3 spans 15 amino acids. The V and J ends lost 6 bases and 2 bases, in that order; junction bases with no gene match: 11. CDR3 residues: CACLLGQRATDTQYF. The CDR3 DNA reads as TGTGCCTGCCTCTTGGGACAGCGAGCCACAGATACGCAGTATTTT. Full variable domain (remainder filled in from reference TRBV30 and TRBJ2-3): SQTIHQWPATLVQPVGSPLSLECTVEGTSNPNLYWYRQAAGRGLQLLFYSVGIGQISSEVPQNLSASRPQDRQFILSSKKLLLSDSGFYLCACLLGQRATDTQYFGPGTRLTVL.

V and J are TRBV27 and TRBJ2-7; tentative D call: TRBD1 (7 bases). CDR1 and CDR2 from the germline V gene are MNHEY and SMNVEV (reference sequence). Trimming took off 6 bases at V and 2 bases at J, with 14 bases between the two ends. The CDR3 is 14 amino acids. The CDR3 DNA reads TGTGCCAGCAGACCCAGGGGGGCGGCCTACGAGCAGTACTTC. This encodes CASRPRGAAYEQYF.

The rearrangement joins TRBV15 to TRBJ2-4, with D perhaps matching TRBD2 (7 bases). With 8 bases removed from V and 0 bases from J, the gap between germline ends came to 20 bases. Germline CDR1 and CDR2: LNHNV and YYDKDF (reference sequence). This CDR3 is built from 17 residues. The CDR3 here is CATGGGRGALAKNIQYF. CDR3 nucleotides: TGTGCCACCGGGGGCGGGAGAGGGGCACTAGCCAAAAACATTCAGTACTTC.

The V and J genes are TRBV13 and TRBJ2-1, with a weak D call TRBD2 (6 bases). The CDR3 length is 14 residues. The V gene lost 9 bases and the J gene lost 7 bases, with 19 bases spanning the gap. The germline CDR1 and CDR2 sequences are PRHDT and FYEKMQ (reference sequence). CDR3 sequence reads: CASGEESVRNEQFF. The CDR3, as DNA: TGTGCCAGTGGGGAGGAGTCGGTTAGAAATGAGCAGTTCTTC.

V usage is TRBV30 and J usage is TRBJ1-2, with TRBD1 matching 7 bases. Germline lookup yields CDR1 GTSNPN and CDR2 SVGIG (reference sequence). The CDR3 consists of 13 residues. The junction had 4 bases not matched to a gene; V was cut back by 2 bases and J by 4 bases. Here the CDR3 DNA reads TGTGCCTGGAGTATAGGGGGCGGCTATGGCTACACCTTC. Translation gives CAWSIGGGYGYTF.